The 4 T cell receptor beta chains listed next were all sequenced from one sample in a study of OX40 agonist ivuxolimab in advanced cancers. Assay: immunoSEQ multiplex PCR; the TCRdb copy retains only in-frame clones and omits some. The top ten clones hold more than 1.5% of a sample with about 77,000 clones, less than 95% of them seen once. Sequences were derived from CD4+ or CD8+ T cells sorted from blood, sampled in a trial of the OX40 agonist ivuxolimab. The receptors were gathered from an adult with an advanced solid tumor such as melanoma, head and neck, liver or kidney cancer.

This clone was observed once. This rearrangement joins TRBV7-9 to TRBJ1-4; D not certain. CDR1 and CDR2 from the germline V gene are SEHNR and FQNEAQ (reference sequence). The CDR3 runs to 16 residues. V was trimmed by 0 bases and J by 5 bases, leaving 13 bases between them. The CDR3 spells CASSLALGGPNEKLFF. The DNA for the CDR3 is TGTGCCAGCAGCTTAGCTTTGGGCGGACCCAATGAAAAACTGTTTTTT.

The chain employs TRBV28 and TRBJ1-2; no clear D. The CDR3 has 14 residues. V lost 3 bases, J lost 0 bases, and 8 bases lay in between. The germline V gene has CDR1 MDHEN and CDR2 SYDVKM. The CDR3 loop is CASSLPGANYGYTF. The CDR3 bases are TGTGCCAGCAGTTTGCCGGGCGCTAACTATGGCTACACCTTC.

CDR3 loop: CASPRGTGGELFF. For the CDR3, the DNA is TGTGCCAGCCCCAGGGGAACGGGCGGGGAGCTGTTTTTT. The V gene is TRBV7-9, the J gene TRBJ2-2, with D possibly matching TRBD1 (6 bases). The V gene's germline CDR1 is SEHNR and CDR2 FQNEAQ (reference sequence). Trimming removed 8 bases from V and 7 bases from J, with 14 bases in between. The CDR3 contains 13 residues.

V gene TRBV6-1 combines with J gene TRBJ1-4, with a weak D call TRBD1 (6 bases). There are 14 residues in the CDR3. V gave up 6 bases and J gave up 7 bases, with 15 bases separating them. Looked up from germline, CDR1 is MNHNS and CDR2 is SASEGT. The CDR3 region is CASRAQGTGEKLFF. In DNA, the CDR3 is TGTGCCAGCAGGGCCCAGGGGACTGGTGAAAAACTGTTTTTT.